The T cell receptor (beta chain) under discussion was sequenced for a study of identifying expanded T cells in peripheral blood. Findings of the study overall: Variance in clone template counts between approximately 2-week samples significantly increased with total template count across all healthy donors.

Measured with immunoSEQ multiplex PCR; TCRdb has only the in-frame clones, and not every one. Found here are some 100,000 clones, around 90% of them singletons; the top ten hold more than 6.5%. This clone was seen once. Antigen specificity is unknown. Germline CDR1 is SGHVS and CDR2 is FQNEAQ. The CDR3 runs 12 residues. V was pared by 5 bases and J by 5 bases, with 9 bases between. This chain connects TRBV7-8 to TRBJ2-5; D is uncertain. The sequencing input was blood. This clonotype was sampled from a person aged 18 to 75 in good health. The DNA for the CDR3 is TGTGCCAGCAGCCAAGCATTTGAGACCCAGTACTTC. Protein: CASSQAFETQYF. The full variable domain, with the rest looked up from reference TRBV7-8 and TRBJ2-5, is GAGVSQSPRYKVAKRGQDVALRCDPISGHVSLFWYQQALGQGPEFLTYFQNEAQLDKSGLPSDRFFAERPEGSVSTLKIQRTQQEDSAVYLCASSQAFETQYFGPGTRLLVL.